This T cell receptor beta chain derives from a study of blood T cell repertoires in COVID-19 (dated by TCRdb to about 2020). Concerning the study at large: Samples covering the acute and convalescent phases of COVID-19 were provided by collaborators in the United States, Italy and Spain. The repertoires were released in a freely available public database meant as a resource for research on the immune response to SARS-CoV-2. The samples were drawn from two sources: the first 160 participants of the ongoing ImmuneRACE study, and about 1,300 subjects contributed by 6 global collaborators. The prospective study material was composed of cDNA or gDNA derived from T cells, B-cell-depleted T cells, or PBMCs. Where HLA class I and class II types were available, the types were taken from metadata supplied by the sample provider, not from assay-based typing. Subjects who had been exposed to COVID-19, were actively infected with it, or had recovered from it provided the deeply sampled blood TCRbeta repertoires that made up the dataset. The sample metadata nearly always contained a de-identified subject ID, COVID-19 status, age in years and sex.

Each collaborating institution followed its own protocols to collect whole blood in K2EDTA tubes. For TCRbeta analysis, collaborator samples were shipped as frozen whole blood, as isolated PBMCs, or as DNA extracted from either sample type. For CDR1 and CDR2, the germline V gene (reference sequence) lists SGHNT and YYREEE. The CDR3 runs 17 amino acids, cysteine and phenylalanine included. The only DNA kept is the CDR3, 51 bases in frame from the first base. Trimmed from V: 0 bases; trimmed from J: 4 bases; junction bases lacking a gene match: 5. TCRbeta CDR3 regions were amplified from genomic DNA using the immunoSEQ Assay, a bias-controlled multiplex PCR. As for how the authors treated the data: The number of nucleated cells in each sample was estimated by amplification of reference gene primers within the assay. To quantify the absolute abundance of each unique TCRbeta CDR3 rearrangement, sequence reads were collapsed and filtered. Productive Simpson clonality was computed per sample as the square root of Simpson's diversity index over productive rearrangements. The table was pulled from immuneACCESS by TCRdb, which kept in-frame rearrangements only. Such tables lose some clones; where checked, under half of the loss comes from unresolved V genes, and the rest has no known cause. That table gives V, J and clone size, and the DNA gave D and trimming. The sample data list roughly 70,000 clones, and 70% to 90% of these were observed just once. About 2.9% of the sample comes from the top ten.

Study-wide conclusions, independent of this receptor: The quantity of clinical and demographic metadata differed by source and by participant and was supplied without curation.

On this clone itself: The antigen this receptor binds is unknown. Base qualities are missing; no much larger clone stands one base away.

The chain was built from TRBV5-4 and TRBJ2-3, and 13 junctional nucleotides match TRBD2. This clonotype was sampled from a man aged 70-80 years with active or convalescent COVID-19. The sequenced sample was peripheral blood. CDR3 region: CASSLGLAGGSADTQYF. In nucleotide form, the sequence is TGTGCCAGCAGCTTGGGACTAGCGGGGGGTTCCGCAGATACGCAGTATTTT.